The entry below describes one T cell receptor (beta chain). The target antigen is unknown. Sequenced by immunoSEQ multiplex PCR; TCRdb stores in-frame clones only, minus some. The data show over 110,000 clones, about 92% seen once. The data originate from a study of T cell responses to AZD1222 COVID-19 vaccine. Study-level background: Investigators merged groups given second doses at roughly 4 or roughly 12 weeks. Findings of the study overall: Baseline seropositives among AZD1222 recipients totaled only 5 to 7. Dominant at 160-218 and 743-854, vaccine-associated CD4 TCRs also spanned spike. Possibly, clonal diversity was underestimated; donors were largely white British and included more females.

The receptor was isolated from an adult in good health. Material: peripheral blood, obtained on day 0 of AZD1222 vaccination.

CDR3 loop: CASSQEPSGGAGEQFF. CDR3 nucleotides: TGTGCCAGCAGCCAAGAGCCTAGCGGGGGGGCGGGTGAGCAGTTCTTC. V is TRBV3-1 (or the pseudogene TRBV3-2) and J is TRBJ2-1; the match to TRBD2 covers 12 bases. Losses at the gene ends were 0 bases for V and 9 bases for J; bases not matched to a gene: 6. CDR1 and CDR2 (germline): LGHDT, YNNKEL (reference sequence). CDR3 size: 16 residues.